One sample yielded the 13 T cell receptor beta chains listed below, sequenced in a study of Ad26.COV2.S vaccination and SARS-CoV-2 variants. This sample's treatment: roughly 20 received Ad26.COV2.S at low or high dose, single or two shots; several received placebo; per-sample allocation not given. Collection of the samples took place on day 63 after the first injection of vaccine or placebo. Using immunoSEQ multiplex PCR, the repertoire was profiled, and TCRdb retains in-frame clones only, with some absent. Found here are more than 250,000 clones, about 89% of them singletons; the top ten hold less than 3.5%. The specimen comprised peripheral blood, sampled in a trial of Ad26.COV2.S vaccine versus placebo. Source of these receptors: a person aged 18-65 years who received the Ad26.COV2.S COVID-19 vaccine or a placebo.

The rearrangement joins TRBV7-3 to TRBJ2-1, with D perhaps assigned TRBD1 or TRBD2 (5 bases each). V gave up 5 bases and J gave up 8 bases, with 13 bases separating them. The CDR3 spans 13 residues. CDR1 is SGHTA and CDR2 is FQGTGA in the germline V gene. The CDR3 nucleotides are TGTGCCAGCAGCCTGAGGGGAGCCGATGAGCAGTTCTTC. As protein: CASSLRGADEQFF.

This chain uses TRBV5-6 with TRBJ2-3, with D perhaps matching TRBD1 (5 bases). The CDR3 runs to 16 residues. V dropped 4 bases and J dropped 0 bases, with 15 bases sitting between them. Per the germline V gene, CDR1 is SGHDT and CDR2 is YYEEEE. CDR3 in amino acids: CASSRGLPASTDTQYF. The CDR3 DNA is TGTGCCAGCAGCAGGGGCCTCCCGGCTAGCACAGATACGCAGTATTTT.

The genes are TRBV6-1 and TRBJ2-1; TRBD2 matches at 16 bases. V was pared by 4 bases and J by 8 bases, with 8 bases of the junction left unmatched. CDR3 length equals 17 residues. Germline CDR1 reads MNHNS; CDR2 reads SASEGT. The CDR3 protein is CASSGTTGTSGRDEQFF. CDR3 coding DNA: TGTGCCAGCAGTGGGACTACCGGGACTAGCGGGAGGGATGAGCAGTTCTTC.

The rearrangement joins TRBV7-3 to TRBJ2-2; D is perhaps TRBD1 (7 bases). The CDR3 loop spans 15 amino acids. Germline values: CDR1 SGHTA, CDR2 FQGTGA. Trimming pared 6 bases from V and 6 bases from J, leaving 17 bases between. Written as DNA, the CDR3 is TGTGCCAGCAGAAGGGGCAGGGGGGCCGCCGGGGAGCTGTTTTTT. Encoded protein: CASRRGRGAAGELFF.

The chain uses TRBV21-1 and TRBJ2-6; the DNA was not used to check the table's D call, TRBD1. TRBV21-1 is a pseudogene. This CDR3 spans 19 amino acids. CDR3 residues: CASPGPTGSYSSGANVLTF. The CDR3 DNA sequence: TGTGCCAGTCCTGGACCCACAGGAAGTTATTCGTCTGGGGCCAACGTCCTGACTTTC.

V gene TRBV6-5 combines with J gene TRBJ2-7; 9 bases map to TRBD1. This CDR3 comprises 13 residues. After removal of 4 bases from V and 6 bases from J, the junction contained 4 bases not matched to a gene. Germline assignment: CDR1 MNHEY and CDR2 SVGAGI. Here the CDR3 DNA reads TGTGCCAGCAGTTTACAGGGGGCTGCCGAGCAGTACTTC. This codes for CASSLQGAAEQYF.

This clone was seen only a few times. CDR3: CASSSIPGQGTNYGYTF. In DNA form, the CDR3 reads TGCGCCAGCAGCTCCATACCGGGACAGGGAACTAACTATGGCTACACCTTC. This rearrangement joins TRBV5-1 to TRBJ1-2; TRBD1 agrees at 9 bases. CDR1 and CDR2 from the germline V gene are SGHRS and YFSETQ. Trimming cost V 3 bases and J 0 bases; bases outside gene matches: 9. This CDR3 has 17 residues.

This clone was detected ten times or more. The chain combines TRBV30 with TRBJ2-7; D remains ambiguous. Germline CDR1 GTSNPN, CDR2 SVGIG (reference sequence). This CDR3 has 12 residues. Trimming shortened V by 3 bases and J by 3 bases, and 9 bases separated the two germline ends. CDR3 sequence reads: CAWRKGNYEQYF. CDR3 DNA sequence: TGTGCCTGGAGAAAAGGAAACTACGAGCAGTACTTC.

The V and J genes are TRBV3-1 (or the pseudogene TRBV3-2) and TRBJ2-1, with TRBD2 matching over 12 bases. The CDR3 sequence is 17 residues long. Germline lookup yields CDR1 LGHDT and CDR2 YNNKEL (reference sequence). Unmatched junction bases numbered 13, after V lost 5 bases and J lost 8 bases. CDR3 DNA: TGTGCCAGCAGCTTACAAGGACGGACTAGCGGGATCGATGAGCAGTTCTTC. It specifies CASSLQGRTSGIDEQFF.

This clone was found once. The chain joins TRBV7-3 to TRBJ2-1, with 8 bases lining up with TRBD1. Looked up from germline, CDR1 is SGHTA and CDR2 is FQGTGA. J lost 5 bases, V lost 1 base, and 7 bases had no gene match. CDR3 length equals 16 residues. In DNA, the CDR3 is TGTGCCAGCAGCTTAAGGGGCAGGGGGCTGAACAATGAGCAGTTCTTC. It yields the protein CASSLRGRGLNNEQFF.

To note about this clone: Other DNA sequences of this sample code for an identical CDR3. The chain combines TRBV5-1 with TRBJ1-1; D ambiguous. This CDR3 region has 11 residues. Per germline, CDR1 SGHRS and CDR2 YFSETQ. The V end was cut by 2 bases, the J end by 3 bases, with 2 bases between. This CDR3 reads CASSLDTEAFF. CDR3 nucleotide sequence: TGCGCCAGCAGCTTAGACACTGAAGCTTTCTTT.

V gene TRBV15 combines with J gene TRBJ1-1, with TRBD1 matching 11 bases. The CDR3 spans 20 residues. CDR1 LNHNV and CDR2 YYDKDF come from the germline V gene (reference sequence). Losses at the gene ends were 2 bases for V and 5 bases for J; bases not matched to a gene: 19. The CDR3 nucleotides read TGTGCCACCAGCAGAAGTCGGACAGGGGGCGCGGATCTCGGAGGGACTGAAGCTTTCTTT. Amino acids: CATSRSRTGGADLGGTEAFF.

The chain carries TRBV5-8 and TRBJ2-7, with a tentative D call TRBD1 (6 bases). The CDR3 sequence is 14 residues long. From germline, CDR1 is SGHTS and CDR2 YDEGEE. V was cut by 1 base and J by 0 bases, with 8 bases left in between. CDR3 loop: CASSLPGVSYEQYF. The CDR3 nucleotides are TGTGCCAGCAGCTTGCCAGGGGTCTCCTACGAGCAGTACTTC.